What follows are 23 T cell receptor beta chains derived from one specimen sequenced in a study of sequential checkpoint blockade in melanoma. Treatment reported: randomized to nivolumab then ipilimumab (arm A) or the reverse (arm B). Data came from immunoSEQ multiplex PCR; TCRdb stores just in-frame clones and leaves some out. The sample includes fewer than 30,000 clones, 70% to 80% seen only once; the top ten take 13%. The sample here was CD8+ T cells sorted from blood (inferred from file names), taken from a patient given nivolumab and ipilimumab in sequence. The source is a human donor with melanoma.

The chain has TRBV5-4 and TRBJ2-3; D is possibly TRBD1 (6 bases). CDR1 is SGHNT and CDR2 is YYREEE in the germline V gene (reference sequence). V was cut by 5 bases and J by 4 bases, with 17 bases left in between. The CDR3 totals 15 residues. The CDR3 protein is CASRASPGAADTQYF. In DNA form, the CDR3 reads TGTGCCAGCAGGGCGAGCCCAGGGGCAGCAGATACGCAGTATTTT.

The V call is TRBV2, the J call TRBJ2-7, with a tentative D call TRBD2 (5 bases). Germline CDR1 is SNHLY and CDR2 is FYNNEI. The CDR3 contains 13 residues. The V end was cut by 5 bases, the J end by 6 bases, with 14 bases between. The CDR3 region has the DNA TGTGCCAGCAGTTCCGGGATATCCAGCGAGCAGTACTTC. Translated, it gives CASSSGISSEQYF.

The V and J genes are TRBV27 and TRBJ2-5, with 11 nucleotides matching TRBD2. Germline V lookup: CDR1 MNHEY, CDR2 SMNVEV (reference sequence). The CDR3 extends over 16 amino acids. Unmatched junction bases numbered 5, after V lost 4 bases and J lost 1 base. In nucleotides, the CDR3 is TGTGCCAGCAGTTCCGGACTAGCGGGCAGCCAAGAGACCCAGTACTTC. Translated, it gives CASSSGLAGSQETQYF.

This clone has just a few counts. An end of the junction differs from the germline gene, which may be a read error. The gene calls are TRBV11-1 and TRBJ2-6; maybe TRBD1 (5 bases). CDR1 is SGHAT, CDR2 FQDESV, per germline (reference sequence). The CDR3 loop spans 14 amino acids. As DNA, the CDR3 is TGTGCCAGCAGCTTTGGCTCTGGGGCCAACATCCTGACTTTC. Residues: CASSFGSGANILTF.

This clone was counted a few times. Here the CDR3 DNA reads TGTGCCAGTAGTGGGGCGCTCTTCTATGGCTACACCTTC. As protein: CASSGALFYGYTF. The chain links TRBV19 to TRBJ1-2, with a possible D match to TRBD1 (5 bases). In germline, CDR1 is LNHDA, CDR2 SQIVND (reference sequence). This CDR3 has 13 residues. The V and J ends lost 5 bases and 4 bases respectively, with 11 bases between them.

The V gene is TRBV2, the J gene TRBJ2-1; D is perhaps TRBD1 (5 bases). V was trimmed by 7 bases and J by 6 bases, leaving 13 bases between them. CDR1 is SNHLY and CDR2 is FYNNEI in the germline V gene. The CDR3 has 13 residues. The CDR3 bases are TGTGCCAGCACCATGACAGAGTTCAATGAGCAGTTCTTC. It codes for CASTMTEFNEQFF.

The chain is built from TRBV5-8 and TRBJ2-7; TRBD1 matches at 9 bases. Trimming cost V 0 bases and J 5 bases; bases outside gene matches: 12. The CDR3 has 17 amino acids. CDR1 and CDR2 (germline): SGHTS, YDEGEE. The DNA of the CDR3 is TGTGCCAGCAGCTTGGAGGGGGGGACAGGGTCTTCCCACGAGCAGTACTTC. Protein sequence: CASSLEGGTGSSHEQYF.

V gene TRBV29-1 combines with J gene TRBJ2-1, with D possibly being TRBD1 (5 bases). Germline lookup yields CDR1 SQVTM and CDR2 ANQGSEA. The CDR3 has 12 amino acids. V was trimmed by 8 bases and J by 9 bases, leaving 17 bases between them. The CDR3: CSSLGLDSEQFF. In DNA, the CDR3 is TGCAGCTCCCTCGGGTTAGACAGTGAGCAGTTCTTC.

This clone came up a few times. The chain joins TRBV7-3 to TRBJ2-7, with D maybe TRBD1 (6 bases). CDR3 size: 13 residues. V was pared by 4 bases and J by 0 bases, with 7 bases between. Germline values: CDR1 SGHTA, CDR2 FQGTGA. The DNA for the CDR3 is TGTGCCAGCAGCTCGGACAGCTCCTACGAGCAGTACTTC. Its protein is CASSSDSSYEQYF.

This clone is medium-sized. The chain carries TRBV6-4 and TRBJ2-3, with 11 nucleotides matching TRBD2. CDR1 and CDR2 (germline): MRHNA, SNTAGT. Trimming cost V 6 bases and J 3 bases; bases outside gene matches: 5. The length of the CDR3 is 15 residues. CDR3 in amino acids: CASSPASGGTDTQYF. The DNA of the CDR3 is TGTGCCAGCAGCCCGGCTAGCGGGGGGACAGATACGCAGTATTTT.

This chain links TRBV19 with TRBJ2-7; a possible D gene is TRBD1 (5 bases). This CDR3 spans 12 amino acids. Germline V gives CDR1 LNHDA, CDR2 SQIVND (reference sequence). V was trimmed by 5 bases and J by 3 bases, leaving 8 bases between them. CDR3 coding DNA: TGTGCCAGTAGTTTGACAGTCTACGAGCAGTACTTC. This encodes CASSLTVYEQYF.

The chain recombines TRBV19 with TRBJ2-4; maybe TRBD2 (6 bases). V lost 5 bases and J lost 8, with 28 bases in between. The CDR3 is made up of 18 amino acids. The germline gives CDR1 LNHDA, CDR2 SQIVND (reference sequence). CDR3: CASSAGFRGGGYQDIQYF. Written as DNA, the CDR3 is TGTGCCAGTAGTGCCGGTTTCCGGGGCGGAGGGTATCAGGACATTCAGTACTTC.

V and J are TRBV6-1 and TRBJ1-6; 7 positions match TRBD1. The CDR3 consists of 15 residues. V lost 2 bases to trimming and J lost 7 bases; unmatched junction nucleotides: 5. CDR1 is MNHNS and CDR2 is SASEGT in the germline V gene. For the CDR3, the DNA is TGTGCCAGCAGTGAAAAGGAGGGGGCAAATTCACCCCTCCACTTT. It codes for CASSEKEGANSPLHF.

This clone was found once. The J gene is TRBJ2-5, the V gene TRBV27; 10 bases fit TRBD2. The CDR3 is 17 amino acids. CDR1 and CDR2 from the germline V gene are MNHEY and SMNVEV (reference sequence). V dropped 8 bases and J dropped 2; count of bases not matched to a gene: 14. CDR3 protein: CASSNLGSGGVQETQYF. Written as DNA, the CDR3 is TGTGCCAGCTCAAATCTAGGGAGCGGGGGGGTTCAAGAGACCCAGTACTTC.

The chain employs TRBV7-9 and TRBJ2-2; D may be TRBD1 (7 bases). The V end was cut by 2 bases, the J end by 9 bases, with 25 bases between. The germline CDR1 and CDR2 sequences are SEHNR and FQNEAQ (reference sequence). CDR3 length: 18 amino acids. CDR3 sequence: CASSLTEGATTREWELFF. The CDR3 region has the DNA TGTGCCAGCAGCTTAACGGAGGGGGCTACCACTCGCGAATGGGAGCTGTTTTTT.

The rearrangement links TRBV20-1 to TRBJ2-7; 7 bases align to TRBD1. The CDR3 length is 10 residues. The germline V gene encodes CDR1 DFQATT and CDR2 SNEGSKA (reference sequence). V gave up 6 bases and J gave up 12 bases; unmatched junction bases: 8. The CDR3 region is CSANTGDMYF. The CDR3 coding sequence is TGCAGTGCCAATACAGGGGATATGTACTTC.

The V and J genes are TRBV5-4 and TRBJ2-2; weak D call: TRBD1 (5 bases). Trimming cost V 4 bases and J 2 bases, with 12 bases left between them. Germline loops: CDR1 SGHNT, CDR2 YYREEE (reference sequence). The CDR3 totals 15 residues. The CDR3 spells CASSPGRGNTGELFF. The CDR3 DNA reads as TGTGCCAGCAGCCCCGGAAGGGGAAACACCGGGGAGCTGTTTTTT.

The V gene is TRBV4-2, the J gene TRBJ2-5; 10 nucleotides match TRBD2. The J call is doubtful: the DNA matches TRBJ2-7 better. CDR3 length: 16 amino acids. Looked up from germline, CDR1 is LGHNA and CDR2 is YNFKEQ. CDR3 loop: CASSQEASGGGYEQYF. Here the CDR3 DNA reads TGTGCCAGCAGCCAAGAAGCGAGCGGGGGGGGGTACGAGCAGTACTTC.

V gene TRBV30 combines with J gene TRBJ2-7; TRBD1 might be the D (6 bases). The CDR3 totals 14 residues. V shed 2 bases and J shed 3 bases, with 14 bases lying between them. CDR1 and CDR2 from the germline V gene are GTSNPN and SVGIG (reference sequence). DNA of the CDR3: TGTGCCTGGAGTATGGGACAAGACCTCTACGAGCAGTACTTC. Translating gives CAWSMGQDLYEQYF.

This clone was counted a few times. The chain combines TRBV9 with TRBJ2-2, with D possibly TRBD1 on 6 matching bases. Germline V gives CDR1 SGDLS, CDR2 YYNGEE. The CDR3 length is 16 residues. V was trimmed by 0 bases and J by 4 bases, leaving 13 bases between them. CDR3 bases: TGTGCCAGCAGCGTAGTAGGGGGTCCGATCACCGGGGAGCTGTTTTTT. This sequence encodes CASSVVGGPITGELFF.

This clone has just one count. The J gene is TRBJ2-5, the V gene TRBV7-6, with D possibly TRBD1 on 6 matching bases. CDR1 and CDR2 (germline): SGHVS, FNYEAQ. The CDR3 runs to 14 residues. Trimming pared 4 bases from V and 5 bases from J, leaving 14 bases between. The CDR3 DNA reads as TGTGCCAGCAGCTGGACAGATGTCTTTGAGACCCAGTACTTC. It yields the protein CASSWTDVFETQYF. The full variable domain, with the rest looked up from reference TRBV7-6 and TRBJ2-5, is GAGVSQSPRYKVTKRGQDVALRCDPISGHVSLYWYRQALGQGPEFLTYFNYEAQQDKSGLPNDRFSAERPEGSISTLTIQRTEQRDSAMYRCASSWTDVFETQYFGPGTRLLVL.

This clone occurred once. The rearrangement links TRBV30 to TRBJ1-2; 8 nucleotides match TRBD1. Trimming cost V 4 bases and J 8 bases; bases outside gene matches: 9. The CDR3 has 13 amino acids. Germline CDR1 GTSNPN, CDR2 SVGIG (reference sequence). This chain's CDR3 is CAWILGQGSGYTF. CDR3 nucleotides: TGTGCCTGGATTCTCGGACAGGGAAGCGGCTACACCTTC.

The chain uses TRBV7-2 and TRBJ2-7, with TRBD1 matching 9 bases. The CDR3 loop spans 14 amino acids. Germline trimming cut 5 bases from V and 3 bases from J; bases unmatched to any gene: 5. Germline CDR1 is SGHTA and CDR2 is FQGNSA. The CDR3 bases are TGTGCCAGCAGCCTGGGGACAGGGCTCTACGAGCAGTACTTC. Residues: CASSLGTGLYEQYF.